The text below deals with one TCR beta chain. The data were produced by immunoSEQ multiplex PCR, yet TCRdb's version contains in-frame clones alone and is incomplete. Among about 140,000 clones, 79% were seen once, and the ten largest hold 3% to 4.5%. This sample is drawn from a study of blood T cell repertoires in COVID-19. Background on the study: From T cells, B-cell-depleted T cells, or PBMCs came the material, which was cDNA or gDNA.

This CDR3 has 15 residues. The ends were cut back, 2 bases at V and 3 bases at J, with 11 bases in the middle. The germline V gene has CDR1 MDHEN and CDR2 SYDVKM. This clonotype was sampled from a man aged 60 to 75 with acute or convalescent COVID-19. The sample was peripheral blood. The rearrangement links TRBV28 to TRBJ1-5; D may be TRBD1 (5 bases). The CDR3 region has the DNA TGTGCCAGCAGTTTACGCACAGGCCCCAATCAGCCCCAGCATTTT. Protein: CASSLRTGPNQPQHF.